Below, 14 T cell receptor beta chains from the same sample are listed, as sequenced in a study of cytomegalovirus exposure and HLA in healthy donors. The PCR used 60 Vbeta and 13 Jbeta primers. The assay was immunoSEQ multiplex PCR, and TCRdb's table has in-frame clones only and misses some. Of 300,000 or so clones in the sample, roughly 81% are singletons; the top ten hold about 2%. Material for sequencing was PBMCs. The receptors come from a woman aged 40 to 55 in good health and CMV-seropositive.

The rearrangement links TRBV5-1 to TRBJ2-7; a weak D match, TRBD2 (5 bases). The CDR3 extends over 13 amino acids. Germline loops: CDR1 SGHRS, CDR2 YFSETQ. V shed 0 bases and J shed 5 bases, with 9 bases lying between them. CDR3 coding DNA: TGCGCCAGCAGCTTGGGAGGGAACGACGAGCAGTACTTC. Amino acid sequence: CASSLGGNDEQYF.

Worth noting for this clone: Distinct nucleotide sequences in the sample also encode this CDR3. V and J are TRBV5-4 and TRBJ2-7, with 7 bases matching TRBD2. J lost 0 bases, V lost 0 bases, and 0 bases had no gene match. CDR1 and CDR2 from the germline V gene are SGHNT and YYREEE (reference sequence). The CDR3 is made up of 14 amino acids. CDR3 loop: CASSLGGSSYEQYF. The CDR3 region has the DNA TGTGCCAGCAGCTTGGGCGGGAGCTCCTACGAGCAGTACTTC.

The chain joins TRBV28 to TRBJ1-1; D is unresolved. The CDR3 runs 12 residues. Trimming stripped 10 bases from V and 4 bases from J, with 13 bases between. CDR1 is MDHEN and CDR2 is SYDVKM in the germline V gene. CDR3 bases: TGTGCCACCTACCGGGAGAGCACTGAAGCTTTCTTT. Protein product: CATYRESTEAFF.

The CDR3 reads CASSQDRGYNYGYTF. DNA for the CDR3: TGCGCCAGCAGCCAAGACAGGGGGTACAACTATGGCTACACCTTC. This chain joins TRBV4-3 and TRBJ1-2; 7 nucleotides agree with TRBD1. The germline CDR1 and CDR2 sequences are LGHNA and YSLEER. The CDR3 is 15 residues long. Losses at the gene ends were 0 bases for V and 2 bases for J; bases not matched to a gene: 3.

This clone was seen a handful of times. The chain is built from TRBV10-3 and TRBJ1-5; 7 nucleotides agree with TRBD1. CDR1 ENHRY and CDR2 SYGVKD come from the germline V gene. The CDR3 is made up of 14 amino acids. Trimming removed 8 bases from V and 1 base from J; junction bases left unmatched: 5. The chain's CDR3 is CAIGWDSSNQPQHF. CDR3 sequence (DNA): TGTGCCATCGGTTGGGACAGCAGCAATCAGCCCCAGCATTTT.

As DNA, the CDR3 is TGTGCCAGAAGCACGGAGACAGGGGGGACTGAAGCTTTCTTT. Its translation: CARSTETGGTEAFF. This rearrangement joins TRBV5-3 to TRBJ1-1, with 9 positions matching TRBD1. TRBV5-3 is labeled an ORF, and its function is uncertain. The CDR3 is 14 amino acids. The V segment lost 4 bases and the J segment 5 bases; nucleotides outside the gene matches: 6.

The gene calls are TRBV19 and TRBJ1-2, with D perhaps TRBD1 (6 bases). This CDR3 is 13 amino acids long. Trimming took 7 bases from V and 2 from J, leaving 11 bases between them. The germline CDR1 and CDR2 sequences are LNHDA and SQIVND (reference sequence). The CDR3 DNA reads TGTGCCAGTACCTTACAGGGAAACTATGGCTACACCTTC. Its translation: CASTLQGNYGYTF.

The chain has TRBV9 and TRBJ2-1; 9 bases line up with TRBD2. Germline CDR1 and CDR2: SGDLS and YYNGEE. V trimming: 2 bases; J trimming: 8 bases; junction bases outside the gene matches: 8. This CDR3 has 15 residues. The DNA of the CDR3 is TGTGCCAGCAGCGTCACCGGGACTAGCTTCTATGAGCAGTTCTTC. It yields the protein CASSVTGTSFYEQFF.

This chain joins TRBV11-1 and TRBJ2-5, with 11 nucleotides matching TRBD1. J gave up 2 bases and V 3 bases, and 5 bases lay outside the gene matches. CDR3 size: 16 residues. Germline values: CDR1 SGHAT, CDR2 FQDESV (reference sequence). CDR3 loop: CASSLGTGGYQETQYF. DNA for the CDR3: TGTGCCAGCAGCTTGGGGACAGGGGGATATCAAGAGACCCAGTACTTC.

The CDR3 here is CAWSSGNQPQHF. In nucleotides, the CDR3 is TGTGCCTGGAGTTCAGGGAACCAGCCCCAGCATTTT. The chain is built from TRBV30 and TRBJ1-5, with a possible D match to TRBD1 (5 bases). Trimming removed 2 bases from V and 7 bases from J, with 9 bases in between. Germline CDR1 is GTSNPN and CDR2 is SVGIG (reference sequence). CDR3 length: 12 residues.

The CDR3 DNA reads TGTGCCAGCAGCTCCATGGGCCCGCGCGAGGAGCAGTACTTC. Amino acids: CASSSMGPREEQYF. The chain recombines TRBV11-2 with TRBJ2-7; D uncertain. Trimming removed 4 bases from V and 7 bases from J, with 17 bases in between. Germline V gene sequence: CDR1 SGHAT, CDR2 FQNNGV. This CDR3 comprises 14 residues.

This rearrangement joins TRBV30 to TRBJ1-2, with 8 nucleotides matching TRBD1. The V gene end was trimmed by 7 bases and the J gene end by 8 bases; junction bases not matched to a gene: 12. In germline, CDR1 is GTSNPN, CDR2 SVGIG (reference sequence). The CDR3 runs to 13 residues. In DNA form, the CDR3 reads TGTGCCTACACAACAGGGGGTACGGGCGGCTACACCTTC. This encodes CAYTTGGTGGYTF.

The chain links TRBV6-5 to TRBJ1-5; D is uncertain. The CDR3 runs to 14 residues. Germline loops: CDR1 MNHEY, CDR2 SVGAGI. The germline V and J ends were trimmed by 2 bases and 0 bases, with 5 bases remaining between them. The CDR3 coding sequence is TGTGCCAGCAGTTACACCGGTAGCAATCAGCCCCAGCATTTT. This translates into CASSYTGSNQPQHF.

The V and J genes are TRBV28 and TRBJ2-7; D is perhaps TRBD1 (5 bases). This CDR3 comprises 16 residues. Germline V gene sequence: CDR1 MDHEN, CDR2 SYDVKM. The germline V and J ends were trimmed by 4 bases and 3 bases, with 19 bases remaining between them. This CDR3 reads CASSSEGDPSFYEQYF. The DNA of the CDR3 is TGTGCCAGCAGTTCTGAAGGGGATCCTTCTTTCTACGAGCAGTACTTC. Based on the CDR3 plus reference TRBV28 and TRBJ2-7, the full variable domain is DVKVTQSSRYLVKRTGEKVFLECVQDMDHENMFWYRQDPGLGLRLIYFSYDVKMKEKGDIPEGYSVSREKKERFSLILESASTNQTSMYLCASSSEGDPSFYEQYFGPGTRLTVT.